Presented here are 2 T cell receptor beta chains from one specimen sequenced in a study of cytotoxic CD8 clonotypes in ibrutinib-treated CLL. Generated by immunoSEQ multiplex PCR, the TCRdb table keeps only in-frame clones and is missing some. The sample shows 150,000 or so clones, 79% of them seen only once. The sequenced sample was PBMCs, obtained after 12 months of ibrutinib treatment. The receptors here all came from a human donor with chronic lymphocytic leukemia.

This rearrangement joins TRBV2 to TRBJ1-2; a possible D gene is TRBD1 (6 bases). Germline V CDR1 and CDR2: SNHLY, FYNNEI. CDR3 length equals 11 residues. This chain's CDR3 is CAAGVNYGYTF. DNA of the CDR3: TGTGCAGCAGGGGTAAACTATGGCTACACCTTC.

The gene calls are TRBV2 and TRBJ1-1; D may be TRBD1 (5 bases). Germline CDR1 and CDR2: SNHLY and FYNNEI. CDR3 length equals 13 residues. V lost 4 bases and J lost 6, with 12 bases in between. The CDR3 region has the DNA TGTGCCAGCAGTGGAGTAGAGGGGTCTGAAGCTTTCTTT. It is translated as CASSGVEGSEAFF.